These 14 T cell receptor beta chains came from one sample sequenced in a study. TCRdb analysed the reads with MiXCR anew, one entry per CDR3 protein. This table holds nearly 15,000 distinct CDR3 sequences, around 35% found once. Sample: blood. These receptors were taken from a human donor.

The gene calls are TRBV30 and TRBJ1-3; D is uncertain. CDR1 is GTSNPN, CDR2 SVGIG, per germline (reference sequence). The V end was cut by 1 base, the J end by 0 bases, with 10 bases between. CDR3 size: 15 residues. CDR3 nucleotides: TGTGCCTGGAGTGATGGAGGGATCTCTGGAAACACCATATATTTT. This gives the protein CAWSDGGISGNTIYF.

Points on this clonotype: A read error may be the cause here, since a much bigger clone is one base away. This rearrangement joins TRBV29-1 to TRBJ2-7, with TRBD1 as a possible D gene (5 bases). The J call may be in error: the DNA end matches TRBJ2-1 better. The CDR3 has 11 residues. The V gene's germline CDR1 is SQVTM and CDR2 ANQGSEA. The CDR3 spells CSVWGAYEQFF. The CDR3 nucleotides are TGCAGCGTTTGGGGCGCCTACGAGCAGTTCTTC.

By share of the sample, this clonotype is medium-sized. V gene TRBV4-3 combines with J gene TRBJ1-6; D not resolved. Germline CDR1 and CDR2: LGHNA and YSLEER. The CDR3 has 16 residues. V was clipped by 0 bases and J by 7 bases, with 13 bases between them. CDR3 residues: CASSQEVDSRNSPLHF. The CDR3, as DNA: TGCGCCAGCAGCCAAGAGGTAGACTCCAGGAATTCACCCCTCCACTTT.

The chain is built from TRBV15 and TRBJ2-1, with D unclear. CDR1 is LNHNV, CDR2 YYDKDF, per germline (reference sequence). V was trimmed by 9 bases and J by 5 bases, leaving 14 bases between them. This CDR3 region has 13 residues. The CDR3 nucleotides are TGTGCCACAGGGCTGGTTGGGAACAATGAGCAGTTCTTC. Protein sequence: CATGLVGNNEQFF.

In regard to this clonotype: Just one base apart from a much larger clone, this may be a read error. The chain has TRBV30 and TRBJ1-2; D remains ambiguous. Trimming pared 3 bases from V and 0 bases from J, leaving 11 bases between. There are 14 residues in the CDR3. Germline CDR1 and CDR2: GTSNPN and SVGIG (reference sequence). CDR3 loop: CAWRPGWANYGYTF. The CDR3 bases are TGTGCCTGGAGACCGGGATGGGCTAACTATGGCTACACCTTC.

As DNA, the CDR3 is TGCAGCGTTGAAGGTAGGATGAACACTGAAGCTTTCTTT. Its protein product is CSVEGRMNTEAFF. The rearrangement uses TRBV29-1 and TRBJ1-1; D not certain. The V end was cut by 1 base, the J end by 0 bases, with 6 bases between. Germline V gene sequence: CDR1 SQVTM, CDR2 ANQGSEA. The CDR3 contains 13 residues.

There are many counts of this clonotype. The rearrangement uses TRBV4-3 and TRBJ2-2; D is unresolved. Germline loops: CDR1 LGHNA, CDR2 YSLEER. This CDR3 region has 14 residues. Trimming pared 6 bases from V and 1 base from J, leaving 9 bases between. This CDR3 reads CASRTQMNTGELFF. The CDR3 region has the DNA TGCGCCAGCAGAACACAGATGAACACCGGGGAGCTGTTTTTT.

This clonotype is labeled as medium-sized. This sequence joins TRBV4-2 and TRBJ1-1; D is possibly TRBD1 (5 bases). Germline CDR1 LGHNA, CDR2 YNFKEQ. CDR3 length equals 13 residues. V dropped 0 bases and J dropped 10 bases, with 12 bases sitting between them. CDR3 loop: CASSQETRERAFF. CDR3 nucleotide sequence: TGTGCCAGCAGCCAAGAAACCAGGGAGCGAGCTTTCTTT.

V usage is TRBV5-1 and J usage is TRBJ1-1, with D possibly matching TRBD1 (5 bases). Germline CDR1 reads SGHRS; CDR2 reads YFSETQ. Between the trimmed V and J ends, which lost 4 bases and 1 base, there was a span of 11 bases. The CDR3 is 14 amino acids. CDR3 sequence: CASSATEKNTEAFF. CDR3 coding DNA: TGCGCCAGCAGCGCGACAGAGAAGAACACTGAAGCTTTCTTT.

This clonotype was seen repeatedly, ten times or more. As DNA, the CDR3 is TGCAGCGTTTGGAAGGAGGGACCGATTAACTATGGCTACACCTTC. Translating gives CSVWKEGPINYGYTF. The rearrangement links TRBV29-1 to TRBJ1-2; possibly TRBD1 for D (5 bases). The CDR3 runs to 15 residues. Trimming pared 5 bases from V and 1 base from J, leaving 17 bases between. Germline V gene data show CDR1 as SQVTM and CDR2 as ANQGSEA. The variable domain in full, completed from reference TRBV29-1 and TRBJ1-2, reads SAVISQKPSRDICQRGTSLTIQCQVDSQVTMMFWYRQQPGQSLTLIATANQGSEATYESGFVIDKFPISRPNLTFSTLTVSNMSPEDSSIYLCSVWKEGPINYGYTFGSGTRLTVV.

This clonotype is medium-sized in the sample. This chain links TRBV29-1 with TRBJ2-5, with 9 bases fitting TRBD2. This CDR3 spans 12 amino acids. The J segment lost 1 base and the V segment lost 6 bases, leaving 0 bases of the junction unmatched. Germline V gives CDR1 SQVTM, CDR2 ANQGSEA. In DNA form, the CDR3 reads TGCAGCGTGGGACTAGCCCAAGAGACCCAGTACTTC. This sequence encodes CSVGLAQETQYF.

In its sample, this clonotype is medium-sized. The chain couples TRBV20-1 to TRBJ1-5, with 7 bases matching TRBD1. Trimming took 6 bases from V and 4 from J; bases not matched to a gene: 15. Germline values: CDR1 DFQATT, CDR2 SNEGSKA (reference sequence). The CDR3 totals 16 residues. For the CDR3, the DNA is TGCAGTGCCCCACTAGGACAGGCGCAACTTAATCAGCCCCAGCATTTT. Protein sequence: CSAPLGQAQLNQPQHF.

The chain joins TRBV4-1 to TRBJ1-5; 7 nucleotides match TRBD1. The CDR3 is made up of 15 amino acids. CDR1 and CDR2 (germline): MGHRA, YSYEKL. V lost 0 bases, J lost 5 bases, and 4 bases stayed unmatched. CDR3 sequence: CASSQDAGGHQPQHF. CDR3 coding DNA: TGCGCCAGCAGCCAAGATGCAGGGGGGCATCAGCCCCAGCATTTT.

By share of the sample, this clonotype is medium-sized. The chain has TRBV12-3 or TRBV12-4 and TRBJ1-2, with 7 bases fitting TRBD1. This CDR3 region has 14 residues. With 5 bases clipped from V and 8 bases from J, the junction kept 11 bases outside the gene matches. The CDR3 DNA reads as TGTGCCAGCAGTCGATTACCGGGACAGATGGGCTACACCTTC. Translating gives CASSRLPGQMGYTF.